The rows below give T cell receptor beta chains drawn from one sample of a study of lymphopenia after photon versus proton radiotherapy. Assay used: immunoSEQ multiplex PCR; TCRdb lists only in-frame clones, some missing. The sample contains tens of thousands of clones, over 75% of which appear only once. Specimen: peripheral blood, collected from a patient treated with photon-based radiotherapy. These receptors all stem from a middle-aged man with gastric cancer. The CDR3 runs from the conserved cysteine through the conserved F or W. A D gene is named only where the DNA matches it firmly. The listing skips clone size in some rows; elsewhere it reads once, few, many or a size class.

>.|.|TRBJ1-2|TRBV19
TGTGCCAGCCAACTCCCGGACTATGGCTACACCTTC
CASQLPDYGYTF
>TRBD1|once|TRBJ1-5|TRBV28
TGTGCCAGCAGTCTAGGACAGGGCAATCAGCCCCAGCATTTT
CASSLGQGNQPQHF
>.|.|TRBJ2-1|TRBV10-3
TGTGCCATCAGTGAAGGGCCAAACTTTGACAATGAGCAGTTCTTC
CAISEGPNFDNEQFF
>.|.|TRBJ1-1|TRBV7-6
TGTGCCAGCAGCTCCACAGGGAACACTGAAGCTTTCTTT
CASSSTGNTEAFF
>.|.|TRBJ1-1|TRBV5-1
TGCGCCAGCAGTCCCCGGGATGTCACTGAAGCTTTCTTT
CASSPRDVTEAFF
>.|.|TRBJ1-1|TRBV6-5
TGTGCCAGCAGTAGGGCTGGGGGCACTGAAGCTTTCTTT
CASSRAGGTEAFF
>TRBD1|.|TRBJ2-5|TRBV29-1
TGCAGCGCGGGGACAGACCAAGAGACCCAGTACTTC
CSAGTDQETQYF
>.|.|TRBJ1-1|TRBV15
TGTGCCACCAGCAGATATAGATGGGGCCGTTTGGGATTGAACACTGAAGCTTTCTTT
CATSRYRWGRLGLNTEAFF
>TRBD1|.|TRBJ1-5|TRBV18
TGTGCCAGCTCCCCGGACAGGGGGCAGCCCCAGCATTTT
CASSPDRGQPQHF
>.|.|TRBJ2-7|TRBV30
TGTGCCTGGAGGACCCGTCAGTTACTCAAAAACTACGAGCAGTACTTC
CAWRTRQLLKNYEQYF
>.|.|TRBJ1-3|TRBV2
TGTGCCAGCTCGAGAGGCCGAAACACCATATATTTT
CASSRGRNTIYF
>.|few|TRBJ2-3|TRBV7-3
TGTGCCAGCAGCCCTTCGGGGACCACAGATACGCAGTATTTT
CASSPSGTTDTQYF
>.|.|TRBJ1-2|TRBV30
TGTGCCTGGAGTGACGGGACAAGTTATGGCTACACCTTC
CAWSDGTSYGYTF
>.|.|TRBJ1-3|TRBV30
TGTGCCTGGAGTGTACGGGCCGGCCACTCTGGAAACACCATATATTTT
CAWSVRAGHSGNTIYF
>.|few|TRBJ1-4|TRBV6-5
TGTGCCAGCAGACTACAGGGAGGGACTAATGAAAAACTGTTTTTT
CASRLQGGTNEKLFF
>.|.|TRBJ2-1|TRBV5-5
TGTGCCAGCAGCCCTGAAGGCAATGAGCAGTTCTTC
CASSPEGNEQFF
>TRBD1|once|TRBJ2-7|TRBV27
TGTGCCAGCAGTTTATCAGGCGGGACAGGGGGCGAGCAGTACTTC
CASSLSGGTGGEQYF
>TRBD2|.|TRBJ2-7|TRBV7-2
TGTGCCAGCAGCGTTCAGGGGACTAGGGACTACGAGCAGTACTTC
CASSVQGTRDYEQYF
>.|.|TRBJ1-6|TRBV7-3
TGTGCCAGCAGGGCAAACAGGGATTCACCCCTCCACTTT
CASRANRDSPLHF
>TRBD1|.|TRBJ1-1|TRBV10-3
TGTGCCATCAGTGCCACCGGGACAGCGAACACTGAAGCTTTCTTT
CAISATGTANTEAFF
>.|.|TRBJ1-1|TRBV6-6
TGTGCCAGCAGTCCCCCCCGGGCCACTGAAGCTTTCTTT
CASSPPRATEAFF
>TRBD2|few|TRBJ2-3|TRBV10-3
TGTGCCATCAGTGACTTAAGTAGCGGGGGCACAGATACGCAGTATTTT
CAISDLSSGGTDTQYF
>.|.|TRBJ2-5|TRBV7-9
TGTGCCAGTGAGGGGAGAAAAGAGACCCAGTACTTC
CASEGRKETQYF
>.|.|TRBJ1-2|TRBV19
TGTGCCAGTAGTATGGGGAGTCGGTATGGCTACACCTTC
CASSMGSRYGYTF
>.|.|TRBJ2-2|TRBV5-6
TGTGCCAGCAGCTCCCTCCAGGACACCGGGGAGCTGTTTTTT
CASSSLQDTGELFF
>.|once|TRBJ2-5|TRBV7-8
TGTGCCAGCAGCTTTAGTGGAGTGGAGACCCAGTACTTC
CASSFSGVETQYF
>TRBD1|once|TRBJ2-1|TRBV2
TGTGCCAGCAGTGGCGACAGGGCTGACAATGAGCAGTTCTTC
CASSGDRADNEQFF
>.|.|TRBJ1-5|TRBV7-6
TGTGCCAGCAGCCGATCGGAGAATCAGCCCCAGCATTTT
CASSRSENQPQHF
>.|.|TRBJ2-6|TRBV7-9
TGTGCCAGCAGCATCACCCGGGACAAAGGTCCCTTTGGGGCCAACGTCCTGACTTTC
CASSITRDKGPFGANVLTF
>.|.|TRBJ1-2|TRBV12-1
TGTGCCAGCAGCCAAGCCGGGGCCGGGGGCTACACCTTC
CASSQAGAGGYTF
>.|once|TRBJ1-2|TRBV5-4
TGTGCCAGCAGCTTTGCGGACAAAAGGATTGGCTACACCTTC
CASSFADKRIGYTF
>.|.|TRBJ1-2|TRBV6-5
TGTGCCAGCAGGTACACCGGGGCAGCTAACTATGGCTACACCTTC
CASRYTGAANYGYTF
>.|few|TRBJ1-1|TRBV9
TGTGCCAGCAGCTGGGGTACCGTGAACACTGAAGCTTTCTTT
CASSWGTVNTEAFF
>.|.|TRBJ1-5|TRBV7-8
TGTGCCAGCAGCTTATTGTCGGGGGACTTACAGCCCCAGCATTTT
CASSLLSGDLQPQHF
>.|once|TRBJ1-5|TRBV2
TGTGCCAGCAAAGGGTATCTAGATCAGCCCCAGCATTTT
CASKGYLDQPQHF
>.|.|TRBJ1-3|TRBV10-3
TGTGCCATCAGGCCGGACAGTGGAAACACCATATATTTT
CAIRPDSGNTIYF
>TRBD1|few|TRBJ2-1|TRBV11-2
TGTGCCAGCAGCCCTCCCGGGACAGGGAGCAGAGGTGAGCAGTTCTTC
CASSPPGTGSRGEQFF
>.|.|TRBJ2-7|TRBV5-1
TGCGCCAGCAGCTTGGAGGTGGGCTATGCGCAGTCAATGCAGTACTTC
CASSLEVGYAQSMQYF
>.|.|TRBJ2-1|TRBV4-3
TGCGCCAGCAGCCAAGGTAGGGGATCATACAATGAGCAGTTCTTC
CASSQGRGSYNEQFF
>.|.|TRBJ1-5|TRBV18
TGTGCCAGCTCACCTCAAGGGACACTGGATCAGCCCCAGCATTTT
CASSPQGTLDQPQHF
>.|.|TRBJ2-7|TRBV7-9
TGTGCCAGCAGCTTAGACGACAACTACGAGCAGTACTTC
CASSLDDNYEQYF
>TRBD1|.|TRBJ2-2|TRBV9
TGTGCCAGCAGCGCCCTAGATAAGAGGGGGCGGGCGGGGGAGCTGTTTTTT
CASSALDKRGRAGELFF
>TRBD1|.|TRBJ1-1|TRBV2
TGTGCCACCGACAGGGGAGGGGGTCGCACTGAAGCTTTCTTT
CATDRGGGRTEAFF
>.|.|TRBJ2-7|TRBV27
TGTGCCAGCAGTCTTAAACCCGCGGGACAGCCCTACGAGCAGTACTTC
CASSLKPAGQPYEQYF
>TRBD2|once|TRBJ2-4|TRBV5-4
TGTGCCAGCAGCTTGTACGGGGGGATGAAAAACATTCAGTACTTC
CASSLYGGMKNIQYF
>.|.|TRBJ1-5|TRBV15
TGTGCCACCAGCAGAGATCGGGCAGGGGCTCAGCCCCAGCATTTT
CATSRDRAGAQPQHF
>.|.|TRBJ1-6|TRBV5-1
TGCGCCAGCAGCTTAGGGACGGCGAGCTCCTATAATTCACCCCTCCACTTT
CASSLGTASSYNSPLHF
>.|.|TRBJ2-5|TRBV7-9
TGTGCCAGCAGCTTCCAACAGACACAGGAGACCCAGTACTTC
CASSFQQTQETQYF
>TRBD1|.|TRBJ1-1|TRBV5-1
TGCGCCAGCAGCCCTGGCCTCAGCCTGACAGGGCATAACACTGAAGCTTTCTTT
CASSPGLSLTGHNTEAFF
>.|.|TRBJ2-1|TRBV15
TGTGCCACCTCCAAAATGTTGAATGAGCAGTTCTTC
CATSKMLNEQFF
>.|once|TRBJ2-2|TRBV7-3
TGTGCCAGCAGCTCAGGGGCCGGGGAGCTGTTTTTT
CASSSGAGELFF
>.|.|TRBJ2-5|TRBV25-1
TGTGCCAGCAGTGAATATTTTGGGGCCCAAACCCAAGAGACCCAGTACTTC
CASSEYFGAQTQETQYF